These 14 T cell receptor beta chains were sequenced from one sample in a study of regulatory T cells in long-lasting Graves disease. To make TCR beta libraries, researchers used iRepertoire HTBI primers and Arm-PCR of CDR3 regions. MiXCR, run by TCRdb on the multiplex PCR reads, gives a single entry per CDR3 protein. The sample lists about 450,000 distinct CDR3 sequences, about a quarter occurring once. Time point defined: persistent/refractory GD, antithyroid drugs over 5 years with positive TRAb. Extracted PBMC RNA gave rise to the TCR library. Sequencing used peripheral blood mononuclear cells (PBMCs), obtained when the disease was refractory, from a patient treated with antithyroid drugs. Source of these receptors: a female donor with Graves disease.

There are many counts of this clonotype. This chain connects TRBV4-1 to TRBJ1-2; 7 positions agree with TRBD1. The CDR3 loop spans 15 amino acids. Germline V gene sequence: CDR1 MGHRA, CDR2 YSYEKL. With V trimmed by 3 bases and J by 4 bases, 8 bases remained unmatched. CDR3 amino acids: CASSQDSGTAYGYTF. For the CDR3, the DNA is TGCGCCAGCAGCCAGGACTCCGGGACAGCCTATGGCTACACCTTC.

This clonotype was detected many times. The rearrangement uses TRBV20-1 and TRBJ1-1; 8 bases match TRBD1. J lost 7 bases, V lost 1 base, and 2 bases had no gene match. There are 12 residues in the CDR3. CDR1 is DFQATT and CDR2 is SNEGSKA in the germline V gene (reference sequence). CDR3 sequence (DNA): TGCAGTGCTAGAGGGACAGGGTTTGAAGCTTTCTTT. Its translation: CSARGTGFEAFF.

The sample holds many counts of this clonotype. This sequence joins TRBV6-5 and TRBJ2-7; 8 nucleotides match TRBD2. The CDR3 extends over 16 amino acids. J gave up 1 base and V 0 bases, and 5 bases lay outside the gene matches. Germline values: CDR1 MNHEY, CDR2 SVGAGI. In DNA, the CDR3 is TGTGCCAGCAGTTACTCGAGCGGGAGAGGTTCCTACGAGCAGTACTTC. Its protein is CASSYSSGRGSYEQYF.

This clonotype was counted at least ten times. This chain uses TRBV20-1 with TRBJ2-1, with TRBD2 identical over 11 bases. Losses at the gene ends were 5 bases for V and 6 bases for J; bases not matched to a gene: 12. CDR3 length: 16 residues. Per germline, CDR1 DFQATT and CDR2 SNEGSKA (reference sequence). CDR3 DNA: TGCAGTGCTGCGTCCCCCGGGACTAGCGGTCCCAATGAGCAGTTCTTC. Encoded protein: CSAASPGTSGPNEQFF.

The V gene is TRBV7-9, the J gene TRBJ2-5; TRBD2 matches at 10 bases. The trim removed 5 bases at V and 2 bases at J, leaving 5 bases unmatched. The CDR3 is 15 amino acids. From germline, CDR1 is SEHNR and CDR2 FQNEAQ (reference sequence). CDR3 residues: CASSPGLAEQETQYF. The CDR3 region has the DNA TGTGCCAGCAGCCCCGGACTAGCGGAGCAAGAGACCCAGTACTTC.

The sample holds a few counts of this clonotype. The genes are TRBV7-8 and TRBJ1-1; 9 bases agree with TRBD1. Trimming cost V 4 bases and J 5 bases; bases outside gene matches: 5. The CDR3 extends over 14 amino acids. From germline, CDR1 is SGHVS and CDR2 FQNEAQ. This CDR3 reads CASSSRDRVTEAFF. The CDR3 nucleotides are TGTGCCAGCAGCTCCCGGGACAGGGTGACTGAAGCTTTCTTT. Variable domain in full (rest from reference TRBV7-8 and TRBJ1-1): GAGVSQSPRYKVAKRGQDVALRCDPISGHVSLFWYQQALGQGPEFLTYFQNEAQLDKSGLPSDRFFAERPEGSVSTLKIQRTQQEDSAVYLCASSSRDRVTEAFFGQGTRLTVV.

V usage is TRBV20-1 and J usage is TRBJ1-1, with 7 bases fitting TRBD1. V gave up 3 bases and J gave up 1 base; unmatched junction bases: 14. The CDR3 covers 17 residues. Germline V gene lookup returns CDR1 DFQATT and CDR2 SNEGSKA (reference sequence). CDR3 region: CSASSFASGGGNTEAFF. CDR3 sequence (DNA): TGCAGTGCTAGTTCTTTTGCGTCAGGGGGAGGGAACACTGAAGCTTTCTTT.

This clonotype was seen at least ten times. This chain connects TRBV7-2 to TRBJ1-1; D is unresolved. The V gene's germline CDR1 is SGHTA and CDR2 FQGNSA. Trimming stripped 5 bases from V and 0 bases from J, with 16 bases between. This CDR3 is built from 16 residues. DNA for the CDR3: TGTGCCAGCAGCCCCCGGCAATTGGCCCTGAACACTGAAGCTTTCTTT. Its protein is CASSPRQLALNTEAFF.

This clonotype was detected many times. This sequence joins TRBV6-1 and TRBJ1-1, with D perhaps TRBD1 (5 bases). There are 14 residues in the CDR3. Trimming cost V 6 bases and J 5 bases, with 16 bases left between them. The germline gives CDR1 MNHNS, CDR2 SASEGT. The CDR3 bases are TGTGCCAGCAGGAAATTGGGGGTCCGGACTGAAGCTTTCTTT. Translation: CASRKLGVRTEAFF.

This clonotype was seen a handful of times. The CDR3 sequence: CASSQAALEQYF. The CDR3 DNA is TGTGCCAGCAGCCAAGCCGCCCTCGAGCAGTACTTC. The J gene is TRBJ2-7, the V gene TRBV3-1; unclear D gene. Between the trimmed V and J ends, which lost 1 base and 6 bases, there was a span of 7 bases. CDR3 length: 12 residues. Germline V lookup: CDR1 LGHDT, CDR2 YNNKEL (reference sequence).

V and J are TRBV2 and TRBJ2-7; 11 bases map to TRBD2. J was trimmed by 12 bases and V by 9 bases; bases with no gene match: 10. Germline CDR1 reads SNHLY; CDR2 reads FYNNEI. CDR3 length equals 12 residues. This chain's CDR3 is CASSISSGRLYF. CDR3 DNA sequence: TGTGCCAGTAGTATTTCTAGCGGGAGGCTGTACTTC.

A few counts support this clonotype. The rearrangement joins TRBV29-1 to TRBJ2-5, with D perhaps matching TRBD1 (5 bases). Looked up from germline, CDR1 is SQVTM and CDR2 is ANQGSEA. Trimming took off 7 bases at V and 3 bases at J, with 18 bases between the two ends. The CDR3 covers 14 residues. The CDR3 spells CSATSGAGKETQYF. CDR3 coding DNA: TGCAGCGCCACCTCGGGCGCAGGGAAAGAGACCCAGTACTTC.

Of note for this clonotype: Since a much larger clone is just one base distant, this may be a read error. V usage is TRBV2 and J usage is TRBJ2-4; TRBD2 agrees at 11 bases. Germline V gives CDR1 SNHLY, CDR2 FYNNEI. This CDR3 region has 11 residues. The V and J ends lost 9 bases and 11 bases, in that order; junction bases with no gene match: 3. CDR3 loop: CASSGRDFQYF. The CDR3 bases are TGTGCCAGTAGCGGGAGGGACTTTCAGTACTTC.

This clonotype has just a few counts. V usage is TRBV28 and J usage is TRBJ2-7, with D possibly being TRBD1 (6 bases). Germline V gene sequence: CDR1 MDHEN, CDR2 SYDVKM. The CDR3 spans 13 residues. The V and J ends lost 5 bases and 3 bases respectively, with 11 bases between them. In DNA, the CDR3 is TGTGCCAGCAGTATTCAGGGGATCTACGAGCAGTACTTC. This gives the protein CASSIQGIYEQYF.